This T cell receptor (beta chain) was captured by sequencing in a study of cytomegalovirus exposure and HLA in healthy donors. At the level of the study: Researchers found that just over 80% of over 350 genotyped donors fell within the Caucasian-associated ancestry cluster. Points from the study as a whole: Accurate prediction of most subjects' HLA-A and HLA-B alleles from TCR beta sequences was reported. In a later analysis, several top co-occurrence clusters appeared linked to parvovirus B19, influenza, CMV and Epstein-Barr virus. Rarity characterized most TCR sequences, yet some public TCRs appeared in many donors.

Use of 60 Vbeta and 13 Jbeta primers characterized the PCR. The method was immunoSEQ multiplex PCR; TCRdb's version includes in-frame clones alone and lacks a portion of them. The data contain roughly 100,000 clones, about 71% of them singletons. A note on this clone: Its antigen is unidentified.

The ends were cut back, 3 bases at V and 0 bases at J, with 10 bases in the middle. Per germline, CDR1 SGDLS and CDR2 YYNGEE. The CDR3 is 15 amino acids. The source material was PBMCs. The J gene is TRBJ1-5, the V gene TRBV9; D remains ambiguous. The sequence came from a boy aged 5 to 17 in good health and CMV-seronegative. The CDR3 DNA reads TGTGCCAGCAGCGAGGAGGGTTATAGCAATCAGCCCCAGCATTTT. Translated: CASSEEGYSNQPQHF.